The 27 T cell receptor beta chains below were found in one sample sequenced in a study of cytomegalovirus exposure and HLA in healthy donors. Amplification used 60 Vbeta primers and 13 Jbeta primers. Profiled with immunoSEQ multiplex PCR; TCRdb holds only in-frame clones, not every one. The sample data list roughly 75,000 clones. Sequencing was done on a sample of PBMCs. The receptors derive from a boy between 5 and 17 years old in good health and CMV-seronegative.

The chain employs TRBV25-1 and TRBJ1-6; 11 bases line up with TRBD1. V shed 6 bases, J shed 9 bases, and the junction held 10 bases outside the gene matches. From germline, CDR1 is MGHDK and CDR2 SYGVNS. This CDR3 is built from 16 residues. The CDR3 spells CASSKTTGTGGSPLHF. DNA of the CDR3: TGTGCCAGCAGCAAAACGACCGGGACAGGGGGTTCACCCCTCCACTTT.

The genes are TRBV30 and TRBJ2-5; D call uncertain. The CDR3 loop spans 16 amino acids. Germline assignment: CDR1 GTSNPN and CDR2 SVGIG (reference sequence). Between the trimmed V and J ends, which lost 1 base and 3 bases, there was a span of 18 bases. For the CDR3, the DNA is TGTGCCTGGAGTGCATCAAGGCCCGACTTTGAAGAGACCCAGTACTTC. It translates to CAWSASRPDFEETQYF. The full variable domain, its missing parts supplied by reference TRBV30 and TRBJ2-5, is SQTIHQWPATLVQPVGSPLSLECTVEGTSNPNLYWYRQAAGRGLQLLFYSVGIGQISSEVPQNLSASRPQDRQFILSSKKLLLSDSGFYLCAWSASRPDFEETQYFGPGTRLLVL.

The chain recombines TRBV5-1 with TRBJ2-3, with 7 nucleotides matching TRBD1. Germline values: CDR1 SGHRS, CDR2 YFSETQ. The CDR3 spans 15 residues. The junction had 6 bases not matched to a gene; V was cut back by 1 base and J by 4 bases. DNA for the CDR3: TGCGCCAGCAGCTTGCCAGGGACAGCCTCAGATACGCAGTATTTT. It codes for CASSLPGTASDTQYF.

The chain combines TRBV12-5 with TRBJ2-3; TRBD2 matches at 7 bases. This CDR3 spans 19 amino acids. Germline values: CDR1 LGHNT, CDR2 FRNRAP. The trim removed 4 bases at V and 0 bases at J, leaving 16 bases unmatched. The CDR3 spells CASGSPGLVGLMSTDTQYF. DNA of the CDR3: TGTGCTAGTGGTTCCCCCGGACTAGTAGGGCTCATGAGCACAGATACGCAGTATTTT.

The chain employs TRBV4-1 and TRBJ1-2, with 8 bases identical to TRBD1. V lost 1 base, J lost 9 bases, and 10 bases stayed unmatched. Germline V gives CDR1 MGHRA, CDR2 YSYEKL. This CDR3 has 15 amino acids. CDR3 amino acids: CASSQVPPRGRSYTF. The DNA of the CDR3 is TGCGCCAGCAGCCAAGTACCCCCCAGGGGGCGAAGCTACACCTTC.

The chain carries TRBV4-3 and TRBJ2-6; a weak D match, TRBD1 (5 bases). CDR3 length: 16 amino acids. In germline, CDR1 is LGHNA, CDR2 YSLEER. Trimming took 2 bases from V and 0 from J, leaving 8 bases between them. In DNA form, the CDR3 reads TGCGCCAGCAGCCAAAGGGGATACTCTGGGGCCAACGTCCTGACTTTC. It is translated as CASSQRGYSGANVLTF.

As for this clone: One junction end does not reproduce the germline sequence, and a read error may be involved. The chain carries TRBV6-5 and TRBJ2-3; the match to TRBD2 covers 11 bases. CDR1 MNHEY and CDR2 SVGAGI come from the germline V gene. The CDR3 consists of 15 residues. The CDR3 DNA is TGTGCCAGCAGTTACTCTAGCGGGGGGGCAGATAAGCAGTATTTT. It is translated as CASSYSSGGADKQYF.

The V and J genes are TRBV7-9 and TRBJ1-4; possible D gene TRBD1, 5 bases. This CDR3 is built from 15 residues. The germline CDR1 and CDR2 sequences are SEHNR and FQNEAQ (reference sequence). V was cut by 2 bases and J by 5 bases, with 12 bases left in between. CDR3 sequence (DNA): TGTGCCAGCAGCTTAAAAGGGGCTTTGAATGAAAAACTGTTTTTT. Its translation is CASSLKGALNEKLFF. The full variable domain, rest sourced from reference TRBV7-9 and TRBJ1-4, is DTGVSQNPRHKITKRGQNVTFRCDPISEHNRLYWYRQTLGQGPEFLTYFQNEAQLEKSRLLSDRFSAERPKGSFSTLEIQRTEQGDSAMYLCASSLKGALNEKLFFGSGTQLSVL.

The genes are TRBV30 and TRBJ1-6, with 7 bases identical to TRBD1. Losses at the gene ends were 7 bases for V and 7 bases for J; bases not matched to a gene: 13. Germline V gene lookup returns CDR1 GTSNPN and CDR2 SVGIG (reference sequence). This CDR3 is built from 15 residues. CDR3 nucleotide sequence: TGTGCCTCAATGAGCCCAGAGACAGGGAATTCACCCCTCCACTTT. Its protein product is CASMSPETGNSPLHF.

This CDR3 is CAISRDRASYEQYF. As DNA, the CDR3 is TGTGCCATCAGTCGGGACAGGGCTTCCTACGAGCAGTACTTC. This chain uses TRBV10-3 with TRBJ2-7, with TRBD1 matching 9 bases. The germline V gene has CDR1 ENHRY and CDR2 SYGVKD. The CDR3 is 14 residues long. The V and J ends lost 5 bases and 1 base, in that order; junction bases with no gene match: 3.

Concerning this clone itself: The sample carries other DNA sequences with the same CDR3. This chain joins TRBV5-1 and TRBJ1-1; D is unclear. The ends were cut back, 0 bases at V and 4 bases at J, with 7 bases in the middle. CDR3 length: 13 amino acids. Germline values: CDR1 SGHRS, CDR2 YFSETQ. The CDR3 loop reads CASSLGPGTEAFF. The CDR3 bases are TGCGCCAGCAGCTTGGGTCCCGGCACTGAAGCTTTCTTT.

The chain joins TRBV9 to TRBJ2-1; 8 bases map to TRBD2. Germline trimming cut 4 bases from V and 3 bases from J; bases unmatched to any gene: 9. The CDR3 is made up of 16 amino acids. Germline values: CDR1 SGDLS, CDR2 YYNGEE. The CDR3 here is CASSPLAGTIYNEQFF. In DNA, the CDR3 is TGTGCCAGCAGCCCCTTAGCGGGAACCATCTACAATGAGCAGTTCTTC.

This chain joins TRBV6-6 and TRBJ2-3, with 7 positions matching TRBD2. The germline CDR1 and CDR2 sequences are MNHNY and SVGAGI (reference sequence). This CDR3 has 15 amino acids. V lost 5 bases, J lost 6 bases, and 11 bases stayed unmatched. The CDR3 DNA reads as TGTGCCAGCAGTCCCCTAACCCCCGGGGGGGATACGCAGTATTTT. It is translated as CASSPLTPGGDTQYF.

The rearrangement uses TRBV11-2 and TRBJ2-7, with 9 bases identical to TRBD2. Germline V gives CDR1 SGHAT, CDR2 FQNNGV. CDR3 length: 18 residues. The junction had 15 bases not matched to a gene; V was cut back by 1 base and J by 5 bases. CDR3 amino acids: CASSLGVIGLAKVHEQYF. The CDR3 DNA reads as TGTGCCAGCAGCTTAGGGGTAATCGGACTAGCGAAAGTCCACGAGCAGTACTTC.

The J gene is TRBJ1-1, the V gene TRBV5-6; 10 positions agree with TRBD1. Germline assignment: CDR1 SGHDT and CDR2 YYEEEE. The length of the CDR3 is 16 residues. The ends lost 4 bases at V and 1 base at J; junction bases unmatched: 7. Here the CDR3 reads CASSPGTGDKNTEAFF. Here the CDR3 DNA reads TGTGCCAGCAGCCCTGGGACAGGGGATAAGAACACTGAAGCTTTCTTT.

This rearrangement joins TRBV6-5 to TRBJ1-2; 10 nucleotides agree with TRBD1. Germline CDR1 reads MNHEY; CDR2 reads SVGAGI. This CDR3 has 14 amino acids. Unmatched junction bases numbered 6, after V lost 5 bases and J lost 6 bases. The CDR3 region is CASSPPDRGNGYTF. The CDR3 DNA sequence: TGTGCCAGCAGTCCCCCGGACAGGGGGAATGGCTACACCTTC.

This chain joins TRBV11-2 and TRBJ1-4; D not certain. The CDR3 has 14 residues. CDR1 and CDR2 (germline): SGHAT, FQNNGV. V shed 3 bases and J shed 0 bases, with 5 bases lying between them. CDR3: CASSLVATNEKLFF. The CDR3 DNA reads TGTGCCAGCAGCTTGGTAGCAACTAATGAAAAACTGTTTTTT. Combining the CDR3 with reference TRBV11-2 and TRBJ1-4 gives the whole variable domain EAGVAQSPRYKIIEKRQSVAFWCNPISGHATLYWYQQILGQGPKLLIQFQNNGVVDDSQLPKDRFSAERLKGVDSTLKIQPAKLEDSAVYLCASSLVATNEKLFFGSGTQLSVL.

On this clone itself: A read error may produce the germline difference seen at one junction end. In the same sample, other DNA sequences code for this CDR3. DNA for the CDR3: TGTGCCAGCAGCTTATCGGGGGGGCTCTCACCCCTACACTTT. Residues: CASSLSGGLSPLHF. The chain recombines TRBV7-9 with TRBJ1-6; TRBD1 might be the D (6 bases). This CDR3 has 14 amino acids. CDR1 is SEHNR and CDR2 is FQNEAQ in the germline V gene (reference sequence).

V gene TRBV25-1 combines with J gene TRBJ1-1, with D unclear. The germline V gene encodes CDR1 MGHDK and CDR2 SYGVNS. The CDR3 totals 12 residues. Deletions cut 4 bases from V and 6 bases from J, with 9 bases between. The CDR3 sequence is CASSGGAAEAFF. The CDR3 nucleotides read TGTGCCAGCAGTGGAGGAGCTGCTGAAGCTTTCTTT.

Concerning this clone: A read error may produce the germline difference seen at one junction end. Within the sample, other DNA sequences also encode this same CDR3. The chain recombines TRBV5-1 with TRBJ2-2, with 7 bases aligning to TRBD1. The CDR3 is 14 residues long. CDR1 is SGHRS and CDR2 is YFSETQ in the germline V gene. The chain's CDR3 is CASRGGANTGELFF. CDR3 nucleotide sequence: TGCGCCAGCAGAGGGGGCGCGAACACTGGGGAGCTGTTTTTT.

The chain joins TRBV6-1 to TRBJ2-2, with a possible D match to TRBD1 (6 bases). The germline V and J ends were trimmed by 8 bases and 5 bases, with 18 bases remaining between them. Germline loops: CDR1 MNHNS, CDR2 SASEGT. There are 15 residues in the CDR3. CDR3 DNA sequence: TGTGCCAGCCTGGGTTGGGGGCAGGGAACCGGGGAGCTGTTTTTT. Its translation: CASLGWGQGTGELFF.

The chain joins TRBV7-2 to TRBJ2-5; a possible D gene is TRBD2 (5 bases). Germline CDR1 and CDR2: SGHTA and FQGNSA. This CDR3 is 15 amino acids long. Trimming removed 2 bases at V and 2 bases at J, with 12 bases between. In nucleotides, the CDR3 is TGTGCCAGCAGCTTAAACCCGGGGTGGCAAGAGACCCAGTACTTC. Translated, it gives CASSLNPGWQETQYF.

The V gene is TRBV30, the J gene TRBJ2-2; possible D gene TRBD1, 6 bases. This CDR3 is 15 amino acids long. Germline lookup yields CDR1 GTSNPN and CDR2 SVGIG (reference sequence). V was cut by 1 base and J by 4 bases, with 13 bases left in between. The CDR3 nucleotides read TGTGCCTGGAGTGGTGGAGCCAGGGGCACCGGGGAGCTGTTTTTT. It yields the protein CAWSGGARGTGELFF.

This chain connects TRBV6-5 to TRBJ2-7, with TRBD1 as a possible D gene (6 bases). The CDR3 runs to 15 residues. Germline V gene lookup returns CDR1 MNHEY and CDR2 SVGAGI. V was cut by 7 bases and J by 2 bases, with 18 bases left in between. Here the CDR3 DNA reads TGTGCCAGCACTCTGGGGGCGGACGTCGCCTACGAGCAGTACTTC. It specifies CASTLGADVAYEQYF.

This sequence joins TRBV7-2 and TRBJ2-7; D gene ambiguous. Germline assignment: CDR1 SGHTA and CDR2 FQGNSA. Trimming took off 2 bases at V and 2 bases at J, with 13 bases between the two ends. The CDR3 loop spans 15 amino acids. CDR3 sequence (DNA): TGTGCCAGCAGCTTAATGACTGCTTTAGCCTACGAGCAGTACTTC. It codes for CASSLMTALAYEQYF.

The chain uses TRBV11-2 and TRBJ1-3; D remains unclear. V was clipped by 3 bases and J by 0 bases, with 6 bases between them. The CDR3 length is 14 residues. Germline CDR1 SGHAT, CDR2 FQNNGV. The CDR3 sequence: CASSFESSGNTIYF. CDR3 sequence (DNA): TGTGCCAGCAGCTTCGAGTCCTCTGGAAACACCATATATTTT.

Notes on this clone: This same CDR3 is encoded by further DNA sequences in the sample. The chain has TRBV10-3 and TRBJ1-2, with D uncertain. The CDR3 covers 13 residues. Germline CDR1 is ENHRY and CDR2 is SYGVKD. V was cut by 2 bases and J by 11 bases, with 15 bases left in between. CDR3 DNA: TGTGCCATCAGTGAGAGTGGGAGTCGTGGTTACACCTTC. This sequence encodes CAISESGSRGYTF.